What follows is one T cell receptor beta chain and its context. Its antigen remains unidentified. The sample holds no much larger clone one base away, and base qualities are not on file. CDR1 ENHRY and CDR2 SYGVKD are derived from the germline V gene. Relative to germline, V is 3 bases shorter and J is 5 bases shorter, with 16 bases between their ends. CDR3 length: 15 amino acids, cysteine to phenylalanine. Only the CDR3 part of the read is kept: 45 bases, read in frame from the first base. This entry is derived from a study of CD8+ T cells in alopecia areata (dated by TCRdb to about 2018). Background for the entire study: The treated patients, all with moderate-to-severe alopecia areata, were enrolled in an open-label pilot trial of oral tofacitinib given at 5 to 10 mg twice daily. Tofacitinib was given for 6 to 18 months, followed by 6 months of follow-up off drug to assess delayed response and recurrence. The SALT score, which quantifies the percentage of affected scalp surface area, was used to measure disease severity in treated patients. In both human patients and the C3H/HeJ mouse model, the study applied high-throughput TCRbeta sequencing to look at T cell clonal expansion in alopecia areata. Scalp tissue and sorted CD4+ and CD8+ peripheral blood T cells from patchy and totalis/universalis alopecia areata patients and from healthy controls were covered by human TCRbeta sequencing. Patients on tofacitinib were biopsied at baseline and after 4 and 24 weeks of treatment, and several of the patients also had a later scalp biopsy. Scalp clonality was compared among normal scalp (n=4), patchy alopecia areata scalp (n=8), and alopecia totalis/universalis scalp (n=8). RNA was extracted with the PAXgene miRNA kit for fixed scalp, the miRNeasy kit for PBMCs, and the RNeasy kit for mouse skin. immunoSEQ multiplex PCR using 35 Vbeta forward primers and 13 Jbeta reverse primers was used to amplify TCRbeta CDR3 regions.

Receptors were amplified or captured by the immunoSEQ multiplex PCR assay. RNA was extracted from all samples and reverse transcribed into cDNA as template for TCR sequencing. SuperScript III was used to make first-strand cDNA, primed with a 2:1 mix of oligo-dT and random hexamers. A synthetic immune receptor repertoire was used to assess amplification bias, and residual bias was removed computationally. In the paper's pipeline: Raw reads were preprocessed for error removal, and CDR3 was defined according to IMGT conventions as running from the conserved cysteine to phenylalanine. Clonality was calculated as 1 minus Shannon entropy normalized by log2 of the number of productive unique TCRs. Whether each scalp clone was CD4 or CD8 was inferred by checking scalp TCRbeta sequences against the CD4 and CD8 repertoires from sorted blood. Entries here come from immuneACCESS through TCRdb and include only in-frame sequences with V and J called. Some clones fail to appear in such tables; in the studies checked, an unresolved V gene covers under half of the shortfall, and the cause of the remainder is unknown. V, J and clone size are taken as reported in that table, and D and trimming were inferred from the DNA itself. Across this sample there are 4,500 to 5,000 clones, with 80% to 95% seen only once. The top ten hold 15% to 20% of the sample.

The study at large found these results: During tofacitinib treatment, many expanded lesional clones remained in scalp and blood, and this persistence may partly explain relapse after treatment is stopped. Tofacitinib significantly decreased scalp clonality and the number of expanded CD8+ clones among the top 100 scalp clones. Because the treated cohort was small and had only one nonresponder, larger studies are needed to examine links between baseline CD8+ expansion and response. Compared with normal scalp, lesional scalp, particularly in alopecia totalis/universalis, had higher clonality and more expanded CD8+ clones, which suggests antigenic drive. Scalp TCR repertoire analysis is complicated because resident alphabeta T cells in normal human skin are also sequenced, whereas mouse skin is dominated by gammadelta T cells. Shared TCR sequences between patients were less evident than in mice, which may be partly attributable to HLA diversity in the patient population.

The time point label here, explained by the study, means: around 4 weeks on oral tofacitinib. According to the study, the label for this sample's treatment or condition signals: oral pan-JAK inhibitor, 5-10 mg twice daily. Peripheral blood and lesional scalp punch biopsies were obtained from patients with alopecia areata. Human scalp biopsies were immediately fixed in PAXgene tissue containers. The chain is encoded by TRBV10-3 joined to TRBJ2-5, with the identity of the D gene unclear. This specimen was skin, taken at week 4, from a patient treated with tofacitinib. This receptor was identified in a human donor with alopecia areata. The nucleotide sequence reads TGTGCCATCAGTGAAAACGGGCGATTTGGGGAGACCCAGTACTTC. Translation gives CAISENGRFGETQYF.